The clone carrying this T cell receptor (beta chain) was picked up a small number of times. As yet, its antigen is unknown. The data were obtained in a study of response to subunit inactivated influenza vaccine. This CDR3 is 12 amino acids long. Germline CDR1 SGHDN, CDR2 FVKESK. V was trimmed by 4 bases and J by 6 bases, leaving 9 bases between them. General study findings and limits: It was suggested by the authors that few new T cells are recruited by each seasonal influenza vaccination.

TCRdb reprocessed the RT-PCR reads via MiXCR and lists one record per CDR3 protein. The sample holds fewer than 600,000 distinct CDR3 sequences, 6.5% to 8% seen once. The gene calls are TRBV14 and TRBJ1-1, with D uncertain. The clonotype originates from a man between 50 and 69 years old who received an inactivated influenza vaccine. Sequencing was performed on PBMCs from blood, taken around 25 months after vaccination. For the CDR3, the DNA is TGTGCCAGCAGCCCCGGGGATTCTGAAGCTTTCTTT. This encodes CASSPGDSEAFF.